This T cell receptor beta chain stems from a study of cytomegalovirus exposure and HLA in healthy donors. General study results and limits: Highest at DRB1 and lowest at HLA-C, TCR association rates differed among HLA loci in a later analysis. Some 16,000 TCR beta sequences were associated with HLA alleles at 0.05 false discovery rate in a later analysis.

The table lists this clone with a count of one. Its antigen remains unknown. The CDR3 length is 15 residues. V gave up 4 bases and J gave up 7 bases, with 18 bases separating them. Per the germline V gene, CDR1 is SGHDT and CDR2 is YYEEEE. Both 60 Vbeta primers and 13 Jbeta primers went into the PCR. Sequencing was performed with immunoSEQ multiplex PCR; in TCRdb, only in-frame clones are kept and a portion is missing. The data hold approximately 190,000 clones, with 84% observed a single time. This TCR derives from a woman aged 45-65 years in good health and CMV-seropositive. V is TRBV5-6 and J is TRBJ1-5; D remains unclear. Material: PBMCs. In DNA form, the CDR3 reads TGTGCCAGCAGCCTGGGCCCTCCCCCGGGGCAGCCCCAGCATTTT. Translation gives CASSLGPPPGQPQHF.